This TCR beta chain was obtained from a study of graft-versus-host responses after intestinal transplantation. Turning to the study itself: Transplantation in recipients was multivisceral, liver-intestinal, or isolated intestinal. Each patient got anti-thymocyte globulin induction, then tacrolimus and steroids for around three years.

Researchers processed graft tissue to release intraepithelial and lamina propria lymphocytes. Study-level points and caveats: Peak circulating GvH clone levels tracked with early post-transplant HvG declines.

The protocol was immunoSEQ multiplex PCR, while the TCRdb copy is restricted to in-frame clones and leaves out a portion. The data show 9,500 to 15,000 clones, about 80% seen once. Of note for this clone: Its antigen remains unidentified.

V lost 4 bases, J lost 10 bases, and 34 bases lay in between. The germline V gene encodes CDR1 SGHTA and CDR2 FQGNSA. The length of the CDR3 is 19 residues. The sequence derives from a human patient who received an intestinal transplant, so some T cells may come from the graft donor. The chain carries TRBV7-2 and TRBJ1-2, with D perhaps matching TRBD1 (5 bases). The sequenced sample was ileum tissue, obtained roughly 5 months after intestinal transplantation. CDR3 sequence: CASSSQGGGSVAHLGFYTF. The CDR3, as DNA: TGTGCCAGCAGCTCCCAAGGCGGGGGATCCGTTGCGCACTTGGGGTTCTACACCTTC.